This T cell receptor (beta chain) was identified during a study of metastatic and nonmetastatic thyroid tumors. With MiXCR, TCRdb called clones anew from the PCR reads. The sample contains roughly 70,000 clones, around 19% of which appear only once. CDR3 size: 15 residues. Germline CDR1 DFQATT, CDR2 SNEGSKA (reference sequence). The V end was cut by 0 bases, the J end by 1 base, with 11 bases between. This clone was recorded at least ten times. Treatment of any kind had been given to no patient before thyroid surgery. The sequenced material came from blood. V usage is TRBV20-1 and J usage is TRBJ2-3; TRBD2 is a possible D gene (6 bases). The receptor was derived from a female donor with papillary thyroid cancer or a benign thyroid nodule (not recorded which). Some clones in this sample may be carry-over from other donors' samples. For the CDR3, the DNA is TGCAGTGCTAGAGATAGTTCTAGCGGCACAGATACGCAGTATTTT. Translating gives CSARDSSSGTDTQYF.